The clone carrying this T cell receptor beta chain was detected a few times. The antigen is not known. The isolated RNA, all of it, was reverse transcribed, so expressed TCRB transcripts were what got sequenced. The repertoire was sequenced with immunoSEQ multiplex PCR; TCRdb's copy has only in-frame clones and lacks some. The repertoire consists of 200,000 to 250,000 clones, with about 15% occurring once and the leading ten covering 0.015% to 0.02%. The data are from a study of beta chain features in type 1 diabetes. About the study: When patients were set against healthy donors, age, gender and cell yields were similar.

Per germline, CDR1 MGHRA and CDR2 YSYEKL. V lost 1 base to trimming and J lost 5 bases; unmatched junction nucleotides: 3. There are 16 residues in the CDR3. Every sorted population was more than 95% pure. General observations from the study: Sequencing of cDNA might inflate the share of cells that strongly express TCR. Among patients with Type 1 diabetes, TCRB CDR3s were moderately but significantly shorter in every one of the four CD4+ subsets. A definitive answer on HLA type influencing TCRB rearrangement was not reached here.

The sequence came from a man under 40 with type 1 diabetes. The specimen was naive CD4+ T cells from blood. V and J are TRBV4-1 and TRBJ1-5, with 12 bases that match TRBD1. The CDR3 sequence is CASSQARDRGHQPQHF. The CDR3 DNA reads TGCGCCAGCAGCCAAGCAAGGGACAGGGGGCATCAGCCCCAGCATTTT.